One and the same sample provided the 14 T cell receptor delta chains below, sequenced in a study of gamma-delta T cells after stem cell transplantation. TCRdb ran CATT on the RT-PCR reads. There are around 1,300 delta-chain clones in the sample; 2% to 3% occur only once, and less than 55% lies in the top ten. Sequenced material: gamma-delta T cells. All receptors come from a human donor. It is not recorded whose cells these are; they may come from a transplant donor.

A word on this clone: TCRdb's listed protein matches a much larger clone and diverges from this DNA's translation at residue 16, likely through a read error; the protein shown comes from the DNA. V usage is TRDV1 and J usage is TRDJ4, with 9 bases identical to TRDD2. The germline V gene has CDR1 TSWWSYY and CDR2 QGS. CDR3 size: 19 residues. The CDR3 loop reads CAQLPPSYGRGIRLAHLIF. CDR3 nucleotide sequence: TGTGCCCAATTGCCCCCTTCCTACGGACGCGGGATAAGGTTGGCACACCTGATCTTT.

As to this clone: The amino acid sequence in TCRdb belongs to a much larger clone and departs from this DNA's translation at residue 13, likely a sequencing read error; the sequence shown is translated from the DNA. This chain connects TRDV2 to TRDJ1; possibly TRDD2 or TRDD3 for D (5 bases each). The germline CDR1 and CDR2 sequences are GEAIGNYY and EKD. Trimming left V 1 base short and J 0 bases short, with 23 bases between. The length of the CDR3 is 19 residues. The CDR3 loop reads CACDTLPTGLHGYTDKLIF. CDR3 sequence (DNA): TGTGCCTGTGACACTCTACCTACTGGCCTCCATGGGTACACCGATAAACTCATCTTT.

In this sample, this clone turned up a few times. The protein given by TCRdb reflects a much larger clone and differs at residue 15 from this DNA's translation, likely from a read error; the protein shown is the DNA's translation. V usage is TRDV1 and J usage is TRDJ3; 8 nucleotides match TRDD3. V shed 4 bases, J shed 0 bases, and the junction held 23 bases outside the gene matches. Germline values: CDR1 TSWWSYY, CDR2 QGS. This CDR3 spans 24 amino acids. The CDR3 reads CALGALVSTLTGGLNSWDTRQMFF. DNA of the CDR3: TGTGCTCTTGGGGCCCTAGTATCTACACTTACTGGGGGTCTTAACTCCTGGGACACCCGACAGATGTTTTTC.

As for this clone: The likely explanation is a read error, given a far larger clone one base away. The V and J genes are TRDV1 and TRDJ1, with D possibly called TRDD2 or TRDD3 (7 bases each). CDR1 is TSWWSYY and CDR2 is QGS in the germline V gene. This CDR3 comprises 28 residues. The CDR3 sequence: CAPGDFQFLHATAPGDGGPSSSTDKLIF. The CDR3 region has the DNA TGTGCTCCTGGGGACTTCCAATTCCTACACGCTACGGCACCGGGGGATGGGGGACCTTCCTCATCCACCGATAAACTCATCTTT.

This clone turned up a few times. With a far larger clone one base away, a read error is the likely cause. The same CDR3 arises from other DNA sequences in this sample as well. The genes are TRDV2 and TRDJ1; 10 nucleotides align to TRDD3. CDR1 is GEAIGNYY and CDR2 is EKD in the germline V gene. The CDR3 length is 19 residues. The junction had 12 bases not matched to a gene; V was cut back by 0 bases and J by 0 bases. The CDR3 sequence is CACDTVLRTGGLYTDKLIF. The CDR3 DNA follows: TGTGCCTGTGACACCGTTCTGCGTACTGGGGGATTATACACCGATAAACTCATCTTT.

This clone was counted a few times. This sequence is one base from a far larger clone and is likely a read error. The same CDR3 can be traced to other DNA sequences in this sample. The chain recombines TRDV1 with TRDJ1; 9 bases are shared with TRDD2. The CDR3 is made up of 20 amino acids. From germline, CDR1 is TSWWSYY and CDR2 QGS. CDR3 in DNA: TGTGCTCTGGGGGCACCTTCCTACGGTAGCTGGGGGTCTTACACCGATAAACTCATCTTT. This translates into CALGAPSYGSWGSYTDKLIF.

This clone was seen more than once but under ten times. TCRdb records a much larger clone's protein for this DNA, with a difference at residue 3 that likely arises from a read error; the protein given is the translation of the DNA. The gene calls are TRDV1 and TRDJ2; 8 bases fit TRDD3. Germline values: CDR1 TSWWSYY, CDR2 QGS. This CDR3 comprises 22 residues. The CDR3 reads CAPGNSVWGYGYWGVGEAQLFF. CDR3 DNA sequence: TGTGCTCCTGGGAACAGTGTCTGGGGTTACGGTTACTGGGGGGTTGGGGAAGCACAACTCTTCTTT.

As to this clone: TCRdb's listed protein matches a much larger clone and diverges from this DNA's translation at residue 5, likely through a read error; the protein shown comes from the DNA. The chain is built from TRDV2 and TRDJ1; 7 nucleotides align to TRDD3. Unmatched junction bases numbered 13, after V lost 3 bases and J lost 4 bases. CDR1 GEAIGNYY and CDR2 EKD come from the germline V gene. The CDR3 runs 16 residues. CDR3 residues: CACDAGVGDPFDKLIF. In nucleotides, the CDR3 is TGTGCCTGTGACGCCGGAGTGGGGGACCCCTTCGATAAACTCATCTTT.

In the case of this clone: TCRdb pairs this DNA with a much larger clone's protein that differs at residue 7, likely a read error; the protein shown was translated from the DNA. V usage is TRDV2 and J usage is TRDJ3; D gene unclear. The CDR3 contains 18 residues. Trimming stripped 1 base from V and 0 bases from J, with 12 bases between. The germline V gene encodes CDR1 GEAIGNYY and CDR2 EKD. CDR3 nucleotide sequence: TGTGCCTGTGACACGGCTGAGGCGAGCTCCTGGGACACCCGACAGATGTTTTTC. Translating gives CACDTAEASSWDTRQMFF.

In its sample, this clone was seen a few times. This likely reflects a read error, since a far larger clone is one base away. Within the sample, other DNA sequences also encode this same CDR3. DNA of the CDR3: TGTGCCTGTGACACCATCTCATTGGGGGAATCTCTTAGATCATACACCGATAAACTCATCTTT. This codes for CACDTISLGESLRSYTDKLIF. The V call is TRDV2, the J call TRDJ1, with 7 bases matching TRDD3. Germline CDR1 is GEAIGNYY and CDR2 is EKD. Trimming removed 0 bases from V and 0 bases from J; junction bases left unmatched: 21. The CDR3 consists of 21 residues.

This clone was detected only a few times. Since a far larger clone is one base different, this is likely a read error. Other DNA sequences in the sample encode the same CDR3. J is TRDJ1 and V is TRDV1, with TRDD2 as a possible D gene (5 bases). The CDR3 has 19 residues. Germline loops: CDR1 TSWWSYY, CDR2 QGS. Here the CDR3 reads CALGETSTYCFTGTDKLIF. CDR3 sequence (DNA): TGTGCTCTTGGGGAAACTTCAACCTACTGCTTCACGGGCACCGATAAGCTCATCTTT.

Of note for this clone: The protein TCRdb gives is from a much larger clone and does not agree with this DNA's translation at residue 10, likely a read error; the protein shown here comes from the DNA. The chain is built from TRDV2 and TRDJ1; D ambiguous. The CDR3 sequence is 19 residues long. Germline assignment: CDR1 GEAIGNYY and CDR2 EKD. Trimming shortened V by 1 base and J by 0 bases, and 23 bases separated the two germline ends. The CDR3 protein is CACDTVTNGLETYTDKLIF. CDR3 DNA: TGTGCCTGTGACACGGTAACGAATGGTTTGGAGACGTACACCGATAAACTCATCTTT.

This clone occurred a few times. TCRdb assigns this DNA the protein of a much larger clone, which departs from its translation at residue 7; this likely reflects a read error, and the protein shown comes from translating the DNA. The chain carries TRDV1 and TRDJ1; TRDD3 matches at 8 bases. The germline CDR1 and CDR2 sequences are TSWWSYY and QGS. The CDR3 runs 22 residues. V was clipped by 1 base and J by 1 base; unmatched bases: 23. This CDR3 reads CALGEPVFPRTGGPLFTDKLIF. The DNA of the CDR3 is TGTGCTCTTGGGGAACCAGTCTTCCCCCGTACTGGGGGTCCTCTTTTCACCGATAAACTCATCTTT.

This clone has just a few counts. For this DNA, TCRdb reports the protein of a much larger clone, which diverges at residue 16, most likely from a read error; the protein presented here is translated directly from the DNA. The V and J genes are TRDV1 and TRDJ1, with 8 bases identical to TRDD3. V trimming: 0 bases; J trimming: 1 base; junction bases outside the gene matches: 22. The CDR3 is made up of 22 amino acids. Germline V gives CDR1 TSWWSYY, CDR2 QGS. CDR3: CALGELDPLLPPILGGTDKLIF. CDR3 DNA: TGTGCTCTTGGGGAACTAGACCCTCTTCTGCCTCCTATACTGGGGGGCACCGATAAACTCATCTTT.